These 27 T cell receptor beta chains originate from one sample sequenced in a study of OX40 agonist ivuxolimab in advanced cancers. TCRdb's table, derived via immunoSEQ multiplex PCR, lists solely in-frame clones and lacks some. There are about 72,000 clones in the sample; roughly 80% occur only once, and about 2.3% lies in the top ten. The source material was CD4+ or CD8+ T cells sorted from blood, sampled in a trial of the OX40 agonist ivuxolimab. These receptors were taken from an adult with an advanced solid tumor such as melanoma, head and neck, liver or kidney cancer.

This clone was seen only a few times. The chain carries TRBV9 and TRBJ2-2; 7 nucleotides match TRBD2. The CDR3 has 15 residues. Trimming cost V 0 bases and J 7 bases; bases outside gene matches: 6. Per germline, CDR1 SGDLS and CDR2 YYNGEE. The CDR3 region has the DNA TGTGCCAGCAGCGTAGAAGCGGGAAAGGGCGGGGAGCTGTTTTTT. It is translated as CASSVEAGKGGELFF. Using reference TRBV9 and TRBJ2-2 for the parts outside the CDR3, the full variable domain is DSGVTQTPKHLITATGQRVTLRCSPRSGDLSVYWYQQSLDQGLQFLIQYYNGEERAKGNILERFSAQQFPDLHSELNLSSLELGDSALYFCASSVEAGKGGELFFGEGSRLTVL.

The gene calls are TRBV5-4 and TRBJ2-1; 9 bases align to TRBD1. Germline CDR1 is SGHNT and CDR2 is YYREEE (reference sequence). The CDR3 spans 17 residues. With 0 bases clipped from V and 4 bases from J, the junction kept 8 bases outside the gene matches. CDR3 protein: CASSLAKGTGPYNEQFF. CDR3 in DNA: TGTGCCAGCAGCTTGGCCAAGGGGACAGGGCCGTACAATGAGCAGTTCTTC.

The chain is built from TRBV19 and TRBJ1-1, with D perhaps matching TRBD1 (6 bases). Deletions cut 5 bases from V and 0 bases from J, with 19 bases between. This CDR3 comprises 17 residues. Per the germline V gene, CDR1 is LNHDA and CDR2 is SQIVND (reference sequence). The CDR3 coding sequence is TGTGCCAGTAGTCTCTCTTGGGGGGCCCGGGTGAACACTGAAGCTTTCTTT. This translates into CASSLSWGARVNTEAFF.

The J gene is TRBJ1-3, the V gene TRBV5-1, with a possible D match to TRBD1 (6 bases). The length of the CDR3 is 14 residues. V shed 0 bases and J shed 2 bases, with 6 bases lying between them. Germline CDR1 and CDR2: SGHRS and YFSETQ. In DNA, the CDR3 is TGCGCCAGCAGCTTGGACAGGGCTGGAAACACCATATATTTT. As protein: CASSLDRAGNTIYF.

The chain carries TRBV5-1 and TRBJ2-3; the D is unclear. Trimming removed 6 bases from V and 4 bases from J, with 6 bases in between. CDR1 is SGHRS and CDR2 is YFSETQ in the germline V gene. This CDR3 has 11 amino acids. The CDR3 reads CASIMADTQYF. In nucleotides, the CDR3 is TGCGCCAGCATAATGGCAGATACGCAGTATTTT.

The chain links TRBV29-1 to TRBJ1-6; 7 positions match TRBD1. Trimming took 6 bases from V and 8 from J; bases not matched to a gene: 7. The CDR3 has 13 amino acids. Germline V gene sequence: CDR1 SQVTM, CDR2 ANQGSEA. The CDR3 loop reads CSVGQARDSPLHF. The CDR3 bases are TGCAGCGTCGGACAGGCCCGCGATTCACCCCTCCACTTT.

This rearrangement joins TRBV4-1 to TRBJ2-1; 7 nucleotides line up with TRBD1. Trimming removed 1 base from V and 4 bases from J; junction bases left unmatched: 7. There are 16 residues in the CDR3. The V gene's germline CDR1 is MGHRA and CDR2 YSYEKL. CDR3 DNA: TGCGCCAGCAGCCAAGGGTCAGACAGGGATTACAATGAGCAGTTCTTC. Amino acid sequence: CASSQGSDRDYNEQFF.

The CDR3 DNA reads as TGTGCCAGCAGCTTGATATCCACTAGCGGTAGCACAGATACGCAGTATTTT. Amino acid sequence: CASSLISTSGSTDTQYF. The chain has TRBV5-8 and TRBJ2-3; the match to TRBD2 covers 8 bases. Looked up from germline, CDR1 is SGHTS and CDR2 is YDEGEE. V lost 1 base, J lost 0 bases, and 7 bases stayed unmatched. The CDR3 loop spans 17 amino acids.

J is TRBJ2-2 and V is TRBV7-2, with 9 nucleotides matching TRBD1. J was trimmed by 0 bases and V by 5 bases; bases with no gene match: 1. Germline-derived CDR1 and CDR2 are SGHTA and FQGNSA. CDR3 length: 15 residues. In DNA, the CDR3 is TGTGCCAGCAGCGGGGACAGGGCGAACACCGGGGAGCTGTTTTTT. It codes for CASSGDRANTGELFF.

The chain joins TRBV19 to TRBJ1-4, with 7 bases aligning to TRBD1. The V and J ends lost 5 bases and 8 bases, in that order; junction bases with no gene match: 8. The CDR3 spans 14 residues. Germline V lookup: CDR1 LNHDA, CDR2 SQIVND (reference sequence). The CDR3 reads CASSGQGDGEKLFF. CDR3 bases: TGTGCCAGTAGTGGGCAGGGGGATGGAGAAAAACTGTTTTTT.

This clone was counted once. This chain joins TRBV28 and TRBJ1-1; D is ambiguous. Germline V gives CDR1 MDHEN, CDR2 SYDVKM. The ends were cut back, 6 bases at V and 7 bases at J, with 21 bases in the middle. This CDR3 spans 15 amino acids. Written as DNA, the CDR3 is TGTGCCAGCAGATTACTTAGCGTCACGGGCCGTGAAGCTTTCTTT. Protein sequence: CASRLLSVTGREAFF.

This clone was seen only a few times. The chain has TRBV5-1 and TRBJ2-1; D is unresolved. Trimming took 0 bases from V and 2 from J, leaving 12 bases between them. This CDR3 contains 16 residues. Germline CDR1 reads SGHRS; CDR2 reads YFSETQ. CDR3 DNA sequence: TGCGCCAGCAGCTTGGCTCGGAGCGCGACCTACAATGAGCAGTTCTTC. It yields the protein CASSLARSATYNEQFF.

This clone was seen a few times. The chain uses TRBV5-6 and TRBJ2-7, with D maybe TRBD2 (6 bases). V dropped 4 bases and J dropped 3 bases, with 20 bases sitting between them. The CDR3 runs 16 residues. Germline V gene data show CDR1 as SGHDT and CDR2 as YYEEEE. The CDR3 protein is CASSPPDYSGIYEQYF. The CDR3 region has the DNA TGTGCCAGCAGCCCTCCGGACTATTCGGGAATCTACGAGCAGTACTTC.

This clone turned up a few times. Here the CDR3 DNA reads TGTGCCAGCAGCTTCCGACAGAGCACAGATACGCAGTATTTT. Residues: CASSFRQSTDTQYF. The rearrangement uses TRBV7-2 and TRBJ2-3; tentative D call: TRBD1 (5 bases). The germline V gene has CDR1 SGHTA and CDR2 FQGNSA. The V gene lost 3 bases and the J gene lost 0 bases, with 7 bases spanning the gap. CDR3 size: 14 residues.

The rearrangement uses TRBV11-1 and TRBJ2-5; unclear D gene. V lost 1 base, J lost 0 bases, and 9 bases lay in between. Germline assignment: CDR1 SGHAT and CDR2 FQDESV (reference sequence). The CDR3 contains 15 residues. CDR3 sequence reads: CASSLEGRDQETQYF. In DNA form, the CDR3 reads TGTGCCAGCAGCTTAGAAGGACGGGACCAAGAGACCCAGTACTTC.

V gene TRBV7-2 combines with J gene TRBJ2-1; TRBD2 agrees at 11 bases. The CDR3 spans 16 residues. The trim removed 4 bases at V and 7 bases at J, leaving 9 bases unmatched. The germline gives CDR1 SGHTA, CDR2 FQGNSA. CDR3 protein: CASSSGLAALRNEQFF. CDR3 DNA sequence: TGTGCCAGCAGCTCGGGACTAGCGGCCCTAAGGAATGAGCAGTTCTTC.

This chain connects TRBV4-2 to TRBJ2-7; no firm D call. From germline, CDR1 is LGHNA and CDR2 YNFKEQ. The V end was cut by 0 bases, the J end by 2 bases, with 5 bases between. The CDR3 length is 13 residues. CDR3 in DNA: TGTGCCAGCAGCCAAGAGTCGACCTACGAGCAGTACTTC. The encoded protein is CASSQESTYEQYF.

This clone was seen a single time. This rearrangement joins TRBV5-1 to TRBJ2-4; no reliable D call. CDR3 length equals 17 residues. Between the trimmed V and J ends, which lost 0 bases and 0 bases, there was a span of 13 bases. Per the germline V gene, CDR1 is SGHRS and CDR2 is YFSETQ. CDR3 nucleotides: TGCGCCAGCAGCTTGGGGGTGGCTAGGTTAGCCAAAAACATTCAGTACTTC. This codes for CASSLGVARLAKNIQYF.

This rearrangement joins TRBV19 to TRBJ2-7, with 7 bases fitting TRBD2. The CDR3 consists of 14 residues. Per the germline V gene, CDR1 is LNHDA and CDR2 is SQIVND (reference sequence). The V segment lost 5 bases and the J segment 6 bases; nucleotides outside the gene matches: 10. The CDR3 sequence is CASSLAGDSTEQYF. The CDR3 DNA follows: TGTGCCAGTAGTTTGGCGGGAGACTCTACCGAGCAGTACTTC. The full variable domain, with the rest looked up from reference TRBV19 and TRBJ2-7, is DGGITQSPKYLFRKEGQNVTLSCEQNLNHDAMYWYRQDPGQGLRLIYYSQIVNDFQKGDIAEGYSVSREKKESFPLTVTSAQKNPTAFYLCASSLAGDSTEQYFGPGTRLTVT.

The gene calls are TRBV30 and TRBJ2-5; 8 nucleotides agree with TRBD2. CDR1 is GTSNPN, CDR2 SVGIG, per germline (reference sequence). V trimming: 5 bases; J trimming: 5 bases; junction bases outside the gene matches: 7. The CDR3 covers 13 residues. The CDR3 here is CAWGAGGRETQYF. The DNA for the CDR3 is TGTGCCTGGGGTGCGGGGGGACGGGAGACCCAGTACTTC.

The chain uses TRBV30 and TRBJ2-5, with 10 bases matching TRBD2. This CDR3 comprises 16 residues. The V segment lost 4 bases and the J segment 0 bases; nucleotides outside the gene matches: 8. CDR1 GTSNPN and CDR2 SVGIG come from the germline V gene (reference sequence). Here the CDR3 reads CAWTPRAGGYQETQYF. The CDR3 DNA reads TGTGCCTGGACACCCAGAGCGGGGGGGTACCAAGAGACCCAGTACTTC.

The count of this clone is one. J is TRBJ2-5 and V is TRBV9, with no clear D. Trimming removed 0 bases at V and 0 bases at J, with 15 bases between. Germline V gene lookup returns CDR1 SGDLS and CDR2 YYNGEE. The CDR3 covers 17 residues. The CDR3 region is CASSVAPGPRDQETQYF. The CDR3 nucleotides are TGTGCCAGCAGCGTAGCTCCCGGTCCCCGAGACCAAGAGACCCAGTACTTC.

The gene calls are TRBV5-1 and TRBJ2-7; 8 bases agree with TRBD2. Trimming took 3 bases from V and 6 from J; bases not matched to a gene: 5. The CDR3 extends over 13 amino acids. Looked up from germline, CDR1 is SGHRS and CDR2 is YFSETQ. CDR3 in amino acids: CASSSRGEGEQYF. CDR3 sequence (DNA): TGCGCCAGCAGCTCGCGGGGGGAGGGCGAGCAGTACTTC.

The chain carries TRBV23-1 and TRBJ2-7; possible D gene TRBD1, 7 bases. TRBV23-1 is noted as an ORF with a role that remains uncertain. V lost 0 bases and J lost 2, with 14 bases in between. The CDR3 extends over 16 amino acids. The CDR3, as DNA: TGCGCCAGCAGTCAATCGGAGGGACAGCCACCCTACGAGCAGTACTTC. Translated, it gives CASSQSEGQPPYEQYF.

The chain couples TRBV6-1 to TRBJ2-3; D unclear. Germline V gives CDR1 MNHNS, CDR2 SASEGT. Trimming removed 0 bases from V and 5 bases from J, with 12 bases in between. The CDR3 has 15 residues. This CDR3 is CASSEAGKVLDTQYF. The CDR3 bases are TGTGCCAGCAGTGAAGCCGGAAAAGTCCTAGATACGCAGTATTTT.

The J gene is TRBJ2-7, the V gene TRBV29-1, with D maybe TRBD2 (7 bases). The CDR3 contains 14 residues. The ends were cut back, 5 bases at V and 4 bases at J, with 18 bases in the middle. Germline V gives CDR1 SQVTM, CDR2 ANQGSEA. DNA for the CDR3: TGCAGCGTTACTCAGGGGCGGGGAGGGTACGAGCAGTACTTC. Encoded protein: CSVTQGRGGYEQYF.

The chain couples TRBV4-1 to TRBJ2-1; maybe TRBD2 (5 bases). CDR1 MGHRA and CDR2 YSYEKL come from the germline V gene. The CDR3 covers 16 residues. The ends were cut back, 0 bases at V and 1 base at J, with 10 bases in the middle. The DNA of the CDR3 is TGCGCCAGCAGCCAAGATGATGGCGGGTCCTACAATGAGCAGTTCTTC. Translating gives CASSQDDGGSYNEQFF.